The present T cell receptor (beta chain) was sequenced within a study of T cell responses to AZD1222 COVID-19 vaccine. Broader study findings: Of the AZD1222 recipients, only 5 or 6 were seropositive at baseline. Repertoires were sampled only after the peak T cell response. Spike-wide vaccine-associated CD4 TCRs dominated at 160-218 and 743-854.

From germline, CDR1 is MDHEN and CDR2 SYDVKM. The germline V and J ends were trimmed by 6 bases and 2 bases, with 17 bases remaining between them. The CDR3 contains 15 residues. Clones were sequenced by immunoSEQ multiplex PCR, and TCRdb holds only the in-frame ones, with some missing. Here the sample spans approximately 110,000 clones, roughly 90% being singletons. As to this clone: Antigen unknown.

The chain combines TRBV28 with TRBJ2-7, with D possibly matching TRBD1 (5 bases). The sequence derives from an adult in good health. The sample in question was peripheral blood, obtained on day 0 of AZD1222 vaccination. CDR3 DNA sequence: TGTGCCAGCAGCCCAGGGTCGACTGGTGCCTACGAGCAGTACTTC. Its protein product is CASSPGSTGAYEQYF.